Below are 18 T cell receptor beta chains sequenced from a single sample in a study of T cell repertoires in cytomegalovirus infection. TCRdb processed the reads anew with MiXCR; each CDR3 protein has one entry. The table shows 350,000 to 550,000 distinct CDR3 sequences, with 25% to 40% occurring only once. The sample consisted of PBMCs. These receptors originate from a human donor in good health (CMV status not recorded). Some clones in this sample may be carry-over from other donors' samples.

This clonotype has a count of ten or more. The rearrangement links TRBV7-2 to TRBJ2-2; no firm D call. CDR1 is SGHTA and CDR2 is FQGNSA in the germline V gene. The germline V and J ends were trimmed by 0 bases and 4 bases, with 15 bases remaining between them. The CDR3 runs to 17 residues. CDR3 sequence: CASSLASGWTGTGELFF. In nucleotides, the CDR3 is TGTGCCAGCAGCTTAGCTTCCGGGTGGACGGGCACCGGGGAGCTGTTTTTT.

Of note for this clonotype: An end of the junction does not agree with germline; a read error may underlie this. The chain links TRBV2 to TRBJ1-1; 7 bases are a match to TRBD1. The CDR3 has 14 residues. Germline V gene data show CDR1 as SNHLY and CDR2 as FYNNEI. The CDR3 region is CASSEGQLNTEAIF. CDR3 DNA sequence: TGTGCCAGCAGTGAGGGACAGTTAAACACTGAAGCTATCTTT.

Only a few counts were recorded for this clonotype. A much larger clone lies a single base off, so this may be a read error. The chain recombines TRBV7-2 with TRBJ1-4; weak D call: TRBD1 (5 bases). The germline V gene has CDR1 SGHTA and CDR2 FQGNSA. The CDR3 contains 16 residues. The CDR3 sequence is CASSQIPGLANDKLFF. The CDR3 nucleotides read TGTGCCAGCAGCCAAATCCCAGGGTTGGCTAATGATAAACTGTTTTTT.

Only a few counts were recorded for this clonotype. The CDR3 spells CASTHRPDGNTEAFF. The CDR3 nucleotides are TGTGCCAGTACTCACCGCCCCGACGGGAACACTGAAGCTTTCTTT. This rearrangement joins TRBV19 to TRBJ1-1; D uncertain. The V gene lost 7 bases and the J gene lost 1 base, with 16 bases spanning the gap. Per the germline V gene, CDR1 is LNHDA and CDR2 is SQIVND (reference sequence). This CDR3 has 15 amino acids.

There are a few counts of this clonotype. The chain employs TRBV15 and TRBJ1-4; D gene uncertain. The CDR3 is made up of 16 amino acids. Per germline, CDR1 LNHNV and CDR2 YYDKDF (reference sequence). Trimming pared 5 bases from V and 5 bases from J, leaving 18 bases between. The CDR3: CATSRSPNPPNEKLFF. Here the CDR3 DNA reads TGTGCCACCAGCCGGAGCCCGAACCCGCCGAATGAAAAACTGTTTTTT.

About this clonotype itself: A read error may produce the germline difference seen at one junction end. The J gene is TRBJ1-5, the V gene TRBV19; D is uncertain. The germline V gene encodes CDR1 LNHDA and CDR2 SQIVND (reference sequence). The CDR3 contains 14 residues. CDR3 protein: CASSMGWANQPQQF. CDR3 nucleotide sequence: TGTGCCAGTAGTATGGGCTGGGCCAATCAGCCCCAGCAGTTT.

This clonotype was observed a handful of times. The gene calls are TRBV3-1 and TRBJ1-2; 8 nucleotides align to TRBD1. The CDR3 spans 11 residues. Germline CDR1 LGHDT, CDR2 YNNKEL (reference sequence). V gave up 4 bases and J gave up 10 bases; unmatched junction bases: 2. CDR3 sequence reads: CASSLDRAYTF. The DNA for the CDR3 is TGTGCCAGCAGCCTGGACAGGGCCTACACCTTC. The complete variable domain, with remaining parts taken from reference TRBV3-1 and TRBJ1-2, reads DTAVSQTPKYLVTQMGNDKSIKCEQNLGHDTMYWYKQDSKKFLKIMFSYNNKELIINETVPNRFSPKSPDKAHLNLHINSLELGDSAVYFCASSLDRAYTFGSGTRLTVV.

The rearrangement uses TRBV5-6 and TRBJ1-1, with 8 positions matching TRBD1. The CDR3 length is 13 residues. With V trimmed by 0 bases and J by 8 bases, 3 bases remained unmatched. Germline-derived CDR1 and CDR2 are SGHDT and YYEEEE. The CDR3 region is CASSLGRTGEAFF. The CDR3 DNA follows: TGTGCCAGCAGCTTGGGACGGACAGGGGAAGCTTTCTTT.

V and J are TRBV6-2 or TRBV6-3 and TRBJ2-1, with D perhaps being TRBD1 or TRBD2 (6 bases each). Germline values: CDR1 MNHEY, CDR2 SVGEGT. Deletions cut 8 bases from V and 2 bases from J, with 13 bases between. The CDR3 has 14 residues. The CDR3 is CASFRGPAYNEQFF. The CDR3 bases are TGTGCCAGCTTTCGGGGGCCGGCCTACAATGAGCAGTTCTTC.

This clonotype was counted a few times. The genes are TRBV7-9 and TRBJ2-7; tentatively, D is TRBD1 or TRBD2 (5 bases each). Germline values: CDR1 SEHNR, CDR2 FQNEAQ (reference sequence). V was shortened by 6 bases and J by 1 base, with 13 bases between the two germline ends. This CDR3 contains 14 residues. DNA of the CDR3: TGTGCCAGCAGAGGCACAGGAGGATCCTACGAGCAGTACTTC. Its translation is CASRGTGGSYEQYF. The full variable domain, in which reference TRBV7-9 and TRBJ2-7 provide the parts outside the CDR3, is DTGVSQNPRHKITKRGQNVTFRCDPISEHNRLYWYRQTLGQGPEFLTYFQNEAQLEKSRLLSDRFSAERPKGSFSTLEIQRTEQGDSAMYLCASRGTGGSYEQYFGPGTRLTVT.

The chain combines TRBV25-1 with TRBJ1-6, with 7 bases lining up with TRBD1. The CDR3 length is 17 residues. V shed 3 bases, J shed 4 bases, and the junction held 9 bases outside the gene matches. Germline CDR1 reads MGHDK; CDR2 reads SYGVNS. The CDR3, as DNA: TGTGCCAGCAGTGACTCGGCAGGGGGAGGTTATAATTCACCCCTCCACTTT. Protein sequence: CASSDSAGGGYNSPLHF.

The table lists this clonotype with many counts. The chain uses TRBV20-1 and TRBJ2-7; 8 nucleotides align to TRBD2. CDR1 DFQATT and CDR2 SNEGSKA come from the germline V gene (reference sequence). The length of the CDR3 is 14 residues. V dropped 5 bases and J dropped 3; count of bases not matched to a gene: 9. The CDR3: CSAPSGGNGYEQYF. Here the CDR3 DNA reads TGCAGTGCTCCAAGCGGGGGAAACGGCTACGAGCAGTACTTC.

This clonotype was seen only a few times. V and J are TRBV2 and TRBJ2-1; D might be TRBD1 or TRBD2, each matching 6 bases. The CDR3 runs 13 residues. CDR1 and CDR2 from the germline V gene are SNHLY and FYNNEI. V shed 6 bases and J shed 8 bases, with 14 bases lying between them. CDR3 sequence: CASSWDRGDEQFF. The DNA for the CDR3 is TGTGCCAGCAGCTGGGATAGGGGGGATGAGCAGTTCTTC.

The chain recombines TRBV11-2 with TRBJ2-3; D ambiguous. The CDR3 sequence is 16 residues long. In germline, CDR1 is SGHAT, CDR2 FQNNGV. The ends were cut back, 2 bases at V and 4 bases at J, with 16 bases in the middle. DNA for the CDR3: TGTGCCAGCAGCTTACTGGTCGGGCAGGCCTCAGATACGCAGTATTTT. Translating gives CASSLLVGQASDTQYF.

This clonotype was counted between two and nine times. CDR3 nucleotides: TGTGCCAGCAGCCGGAGAGGCGAGTCTCCCCAGCATTTT. This gives the protein CASSRRGESPQHF. This rearrangement joins TRBV7-2 to TRBJ1-5, with D uncertain. CDR1 SGHTA and CDR2 FQGNSA come from the germline V gene. This CDR3 spans 13 amino acids. V lost 5 bases to trimming and J lost 10 bases, with 15 bases between them.

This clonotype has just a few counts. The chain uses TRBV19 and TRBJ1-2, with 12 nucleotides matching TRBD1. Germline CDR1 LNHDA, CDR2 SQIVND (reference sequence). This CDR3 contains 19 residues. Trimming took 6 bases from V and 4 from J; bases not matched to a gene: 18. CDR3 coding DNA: TGTGCCAGTAGCCGGACCTCCGGGACAGGGGGCTCACGGGTCTATGGCTACACCTTC. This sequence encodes CASSRTSGTGGSRVYGYTF.

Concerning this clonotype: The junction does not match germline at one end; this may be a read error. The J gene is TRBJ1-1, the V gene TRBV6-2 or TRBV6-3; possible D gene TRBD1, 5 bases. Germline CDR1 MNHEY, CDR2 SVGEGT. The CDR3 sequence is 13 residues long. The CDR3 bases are TGTTCCAGCAGTTACTCGCAGGGCACTGAAGCTTTCTTT. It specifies CSSSYSQGTEAFF.

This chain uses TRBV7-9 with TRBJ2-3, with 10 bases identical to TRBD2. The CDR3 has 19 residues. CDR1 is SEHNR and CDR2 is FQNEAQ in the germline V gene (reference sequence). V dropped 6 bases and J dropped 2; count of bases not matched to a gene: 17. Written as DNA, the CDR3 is TGTGCCAGCAGTTCTAAGCGGGGGGGCCGGGTTGGGACCACAGATACGCAGTATTTT. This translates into CASSSKRGGRVGTTDTQYF.